This TCR beta chain was found in a study of blood T cell repertoires in COVID-19 (dated by TCRdb to 2020 to 2022). Concerning the study at large: Collaborator samples came from the United States, Italy and Spain and covered acute and convalescent phases of COVID-19. Samples came from the ongoing ImmuneRACE study (first 160 participants) plus 1,254 subjects from 6 global collaborators. The repertoires were made available in a free public database intended to serve as a resource for research on the immune response to SARS-CoV-2. Subjects who had been exposed to COVID-19, were actively infected with it, or had recovered from it provided the deeply sampled blood TCRbeta repertoires that made up the dataset. Where HLA class I and class II types were available, the types were taken from metadata supplied by the sample provider, not from assay-based typing. The prospective study material was composed of cDNA or gDNA derived from T cells, B-cell-depleted T cells, or PBMCs. Sample metadata almost always included a de-identified subject ID, COVID-19 status, age in years and sex.

In Seattle, one collaborating source enrolled patients while the infection was active and tracked those patients longitudinally over the course of disease. Each collaborating institution followed its own protocols to collect whole blood in K2EDTA tubes. Collaborator samples were shipped for TCRbeta analysis as frozen whole blood, isolated PBMCs, or DNA extracted from either sample type. This clone appeared a few times. The antigen it binds to is not known. No clone much larger than this one lies a single base away; base qualities are absent. TCRbeta CDR3 regions were amplified from genomic DNA by means of the immunoSEQ Assay, a bias-controlled multiplex PCR. As for the original processing: Nucleated cell counts per sample were estimated from amplification of reference gene primers within the assay. To quantify the absolute abundance of each unique TCRbeta CDR3 rearrangement, sequence reads were collapsed and filtered. For each sample, productive Simpson clonality was calculated as the square root of Simpson's diversity index over productive rearrangements. TCRdb re-hosts the immuneACCESS table, in-frame sequences only. Its copies lack some clones; in the studies checked, an unresolved V gene accounts for under half of them, and the cause for the rest is not known. The V and J calls and clone size come from that table; D and trimming were worked out from the DNA. The sample contains roughly 160,000 clones, around 83% of them found a single time. The top ten clonotypes cover under 6% of the sample.

What the research found in general, with its limitations: How much clinical and demographic metadata was included differed by source and by participant, and the metadata was provided uncurated.

This TCR was sampled from a woman in her forties or fifties with COVID-19, enrolled during active disease. The sequenced material came from peripheral blood.

The CDR3 in this case is CASSVGQGVPNGEAFF. The DNA reads as follows: TGTGCCAGCAGCGTCGGACAGGGCGTACCAAACGGTGAAGCTTTCTTT. The chain employs TRBV21-1 and TRBJ1-1; TRBD1, the D gene given by the table, was not confirmed from the DNA. TRBV21-1 is reported as a pseudogene. From its cysteine to its phenylalanine, the CDR3 spans 16 amino acids. The entry retains the CDR3 DNA only, 48 bases that are in frame from base 1.